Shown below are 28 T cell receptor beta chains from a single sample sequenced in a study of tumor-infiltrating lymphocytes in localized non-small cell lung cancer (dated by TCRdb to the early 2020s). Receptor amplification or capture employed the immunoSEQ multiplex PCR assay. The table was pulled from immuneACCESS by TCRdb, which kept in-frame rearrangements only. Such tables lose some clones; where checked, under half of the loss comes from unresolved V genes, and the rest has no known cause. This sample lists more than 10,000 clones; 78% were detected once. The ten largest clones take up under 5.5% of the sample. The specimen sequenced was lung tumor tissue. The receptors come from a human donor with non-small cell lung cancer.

The chain's CDR3 is CASSLWGTEAFF. The CDR3 coding sequence is TGTGCCAGCAGCTTATGGGGAACTGAAGCTTTCTTT. The chain carries TRBV7-2 and TRBJ1-1; D uncertain. The CDR3 is 12 residues long. Germline V CDR1 and CDR2: SGHTA, FQGNSA. Trimming shortened V by 2 bases and J by 5 bases, and 6 bases separated the two germline ends.

The CDR3 spells CASSTSGTARNTIYF. The CDR3 DNA reads as TGTGCCAGCAGCACTAGTGGGACAGCCAGAAACACCATATATTTT. This chain links TRBV9 with TRBJ1-3; 7 bases line up with TRBD1. CDR3 size: 15 residues. The trim removed 4 bases at V and 5 bases at J, leaving 9 bases unmatched. Germline values: CDR1 SGDLS, CDR2 YYNGEE.

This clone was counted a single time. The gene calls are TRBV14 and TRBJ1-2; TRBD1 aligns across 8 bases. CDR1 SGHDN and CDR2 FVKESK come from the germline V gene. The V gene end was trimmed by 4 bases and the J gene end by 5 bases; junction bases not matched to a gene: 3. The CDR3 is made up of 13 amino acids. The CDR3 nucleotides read TGTGCCAGCAGCCCGGGACAGGATTATGGCTACACCTTC. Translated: CASSPGQDYGYTF.

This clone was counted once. This CDR3 reads CASSLWGWDEQFF. The CDR3, as DNA: TGTGCCAGCAGCCTGTGGGGGTGGGATGAGCAGTTCTTC. The chain recombines TRBV11-3 with TRBJ2-1, with D possibly being TRBD1 or TRBD2 (5 bases each). The length of the CDR3 is 13 residues. V was cut by 5 bases and J by 8 bases, with 13 bases left in between. The germline V gene has CDR1 SGHNT and CDR2 YENEEA.

CDR3 nucleotides: TGCGCCAGCAGCTTTCAGGAGGGGACTGAAGCTTTCTTT. Protein sequence: CASSFQEGTEAFF. This sequence joins TRBV5-1 and TRBJ1-1; possibly TRBD1 for D (5 bases). The V end lost 2 bases, the J end lost 5 bases, and 10 bases lay between the germline ends. Germline CDR1 SGHRS, CDR2 YFSETQ. The CDR3 extends over 13 amino acids.

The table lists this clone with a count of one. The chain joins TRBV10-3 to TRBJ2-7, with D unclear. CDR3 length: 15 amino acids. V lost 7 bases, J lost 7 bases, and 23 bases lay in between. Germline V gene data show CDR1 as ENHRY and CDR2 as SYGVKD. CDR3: CAITHSTDPSGEQYF. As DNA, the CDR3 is TGTGCCATCACCCACTCGACGGATCCTTCCGGGGAGCAGTACTTC.

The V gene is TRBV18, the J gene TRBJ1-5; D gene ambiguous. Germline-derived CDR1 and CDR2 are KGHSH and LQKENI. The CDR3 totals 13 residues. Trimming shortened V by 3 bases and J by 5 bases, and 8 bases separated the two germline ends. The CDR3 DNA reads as TGTGCCAGCTCACCGCGGGCCGATCAGCCCCAGCATTTT. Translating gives CASSPRADQPQHF.

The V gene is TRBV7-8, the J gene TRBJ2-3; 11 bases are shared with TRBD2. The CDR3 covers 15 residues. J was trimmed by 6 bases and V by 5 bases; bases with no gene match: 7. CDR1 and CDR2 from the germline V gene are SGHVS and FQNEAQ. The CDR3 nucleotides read TGTGCCAGCAGCAGTACTAGCGGGAGCCCCGATACGCAGTATTTT. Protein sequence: CASSSTSGSPDTQYF.

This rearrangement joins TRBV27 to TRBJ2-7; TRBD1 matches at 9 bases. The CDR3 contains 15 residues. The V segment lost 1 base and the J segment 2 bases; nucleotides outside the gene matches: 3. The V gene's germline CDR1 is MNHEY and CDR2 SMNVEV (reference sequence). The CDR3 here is CASSLWGQGPYEQYF. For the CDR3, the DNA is TGTGCCAGCAGTTTATGGGGACAGGGTCCCTACGAGCAGTACTTC.

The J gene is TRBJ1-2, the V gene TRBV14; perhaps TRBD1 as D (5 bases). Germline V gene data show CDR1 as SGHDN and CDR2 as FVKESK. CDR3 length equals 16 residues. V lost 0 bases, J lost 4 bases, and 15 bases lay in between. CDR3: CASSQDFPVTAYGYTF. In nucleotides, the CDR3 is TGTGCCAGCAGCCAAGATTTTCCCGTGACAGCCTATGGCTACACCTTC.

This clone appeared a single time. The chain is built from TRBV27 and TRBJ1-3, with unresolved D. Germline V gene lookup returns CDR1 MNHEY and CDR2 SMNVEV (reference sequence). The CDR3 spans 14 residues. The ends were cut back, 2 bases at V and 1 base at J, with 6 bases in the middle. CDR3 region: CASSLRESGNTIYF. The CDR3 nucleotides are TGTGCCAGCAGTTTACGCGAGTCTGGAAACACCATATATTTT.

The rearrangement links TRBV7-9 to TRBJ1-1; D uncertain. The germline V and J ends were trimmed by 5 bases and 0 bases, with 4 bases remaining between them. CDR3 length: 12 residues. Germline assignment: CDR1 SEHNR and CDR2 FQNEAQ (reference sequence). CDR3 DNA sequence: TGTGCCAGCAGCGGGATGAACACTGAAGCTTTCTTT. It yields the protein CASSGMNTEAFF.

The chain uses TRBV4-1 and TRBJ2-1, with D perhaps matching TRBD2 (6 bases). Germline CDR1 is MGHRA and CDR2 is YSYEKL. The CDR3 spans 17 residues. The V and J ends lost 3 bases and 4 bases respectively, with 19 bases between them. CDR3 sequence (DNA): TGCGCCAGCAGCCACCCCTACCGGGACTTCGCGTACAATGAGCAGTTCTTC. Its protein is CASSHPYRDFAYNEQFF.

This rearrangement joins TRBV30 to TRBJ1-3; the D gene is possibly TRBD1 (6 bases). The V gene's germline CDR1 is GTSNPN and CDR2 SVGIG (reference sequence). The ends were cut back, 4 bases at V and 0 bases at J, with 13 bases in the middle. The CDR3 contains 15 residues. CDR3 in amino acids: CAWTVDSSSGNTIYF. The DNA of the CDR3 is TGTGCCTGGACCGTGGACAGCAGCTCTGGAAACACCATATATTTT.

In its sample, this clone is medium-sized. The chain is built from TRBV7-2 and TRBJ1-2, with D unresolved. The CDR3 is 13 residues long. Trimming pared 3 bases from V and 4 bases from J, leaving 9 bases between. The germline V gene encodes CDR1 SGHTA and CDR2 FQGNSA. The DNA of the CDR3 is TGTGCCAGCAGCTTTTACGGTGGCTATGGCTACACCTTC. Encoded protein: CASSFYGGYGYTF.

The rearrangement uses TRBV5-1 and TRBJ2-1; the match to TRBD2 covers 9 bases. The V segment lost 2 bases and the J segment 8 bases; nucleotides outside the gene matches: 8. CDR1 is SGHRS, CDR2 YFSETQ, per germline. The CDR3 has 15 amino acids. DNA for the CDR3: TGCGCCAGCAGCTTTCTAGCGGGACCGTCCGATGAGCAGTTCTTC. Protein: CASSFLAGPSDEQFF. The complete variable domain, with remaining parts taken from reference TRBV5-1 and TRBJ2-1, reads KAGVTQTPRYLIKTRGQQVTLSCSPISGHRSVSWYQQTPGQGLQFLFEYFSETQRNKGNFPGRFSGRQFSNSRSEMNVSTLELGDSALYLCASSFLAGPSDEQFFGPGTRLTVL.

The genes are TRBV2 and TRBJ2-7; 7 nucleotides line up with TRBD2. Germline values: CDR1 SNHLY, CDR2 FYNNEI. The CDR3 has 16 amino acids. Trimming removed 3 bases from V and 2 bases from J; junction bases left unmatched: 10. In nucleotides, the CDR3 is TGTGCCAGCAGTGATAGAAGGAGCGGGAATACCTACGAGCAGTACTTC. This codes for CASSDRRSGNTYEQYF.

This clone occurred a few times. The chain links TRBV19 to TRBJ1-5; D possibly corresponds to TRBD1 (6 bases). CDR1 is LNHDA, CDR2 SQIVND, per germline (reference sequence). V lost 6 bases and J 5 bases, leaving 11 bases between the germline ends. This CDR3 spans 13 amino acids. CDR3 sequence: CASRGAGDQPQHF. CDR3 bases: TGTGCCAGTAGAGGGGCAGGGGATCAGCCCCAGCATTTT.

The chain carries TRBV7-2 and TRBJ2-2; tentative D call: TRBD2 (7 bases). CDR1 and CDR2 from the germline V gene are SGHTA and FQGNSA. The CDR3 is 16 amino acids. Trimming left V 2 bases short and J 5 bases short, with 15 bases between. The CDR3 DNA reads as TGTGCCAGCAGCTTATTAGGGGGGGCGCGGACCGGGGAGCTGTTTTTT. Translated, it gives CASSLLGGARTGELFF. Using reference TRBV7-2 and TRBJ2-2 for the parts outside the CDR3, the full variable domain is GAGVSQSPSNKVTEKGKDVELRCDPISGHTALYWYRQSLGQGLEFLIYFQGNSAPDKSGLPSDRFSAERTGGSVSTLTIQRTQQEDSAVYLCASSLLGGARTGELFFGEGSRLTVL.

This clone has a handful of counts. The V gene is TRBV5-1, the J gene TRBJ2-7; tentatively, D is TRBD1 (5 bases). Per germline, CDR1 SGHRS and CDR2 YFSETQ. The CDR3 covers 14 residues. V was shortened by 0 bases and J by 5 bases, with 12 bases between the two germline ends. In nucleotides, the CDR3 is TGCGCCAGCAGCTTGGGTTCCAGGGCCCACGAGCAGTACTTC. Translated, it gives CASSLGSRAHEQYF.

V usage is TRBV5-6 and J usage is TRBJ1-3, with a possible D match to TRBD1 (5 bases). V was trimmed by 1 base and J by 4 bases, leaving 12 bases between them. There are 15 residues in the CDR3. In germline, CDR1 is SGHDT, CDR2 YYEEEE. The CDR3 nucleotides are TGTGCCAGCAGCTTGTGGGGGGGAAACGGAAACACCATATATTTT. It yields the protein CASSLWGGNGNTIYF.

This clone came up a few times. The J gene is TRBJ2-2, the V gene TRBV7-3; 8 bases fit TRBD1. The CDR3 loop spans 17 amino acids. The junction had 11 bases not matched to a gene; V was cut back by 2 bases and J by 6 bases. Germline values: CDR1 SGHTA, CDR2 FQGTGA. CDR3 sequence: CASSLFGGTGGAGELFF. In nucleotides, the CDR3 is TGTGCCAGCAGCTTATTCGGCGGGACAGGAGGGGCCGGGGAGCTGTTTTTT.

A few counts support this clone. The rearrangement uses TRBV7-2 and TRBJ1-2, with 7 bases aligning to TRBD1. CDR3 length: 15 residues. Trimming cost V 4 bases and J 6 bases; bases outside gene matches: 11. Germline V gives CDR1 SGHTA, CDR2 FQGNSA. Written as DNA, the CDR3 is TGTGCCAGCAGCTCGACGGGACAGCTCAGGGATGGCTACACCTTC. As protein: CASSSTGQLRDGYTF.

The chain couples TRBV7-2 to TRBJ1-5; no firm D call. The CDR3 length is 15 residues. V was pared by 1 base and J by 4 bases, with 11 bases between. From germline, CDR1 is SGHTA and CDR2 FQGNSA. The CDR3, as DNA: TGTGCCAGCAGCTTAGGGTTAGGTCTAAATCAGCCCCAGCATTTT. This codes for CASSLGLGLNQPQHF. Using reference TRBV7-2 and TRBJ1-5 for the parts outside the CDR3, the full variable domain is GAGVSQSPSNKVTEKGKDVELRCDPISGHTALYWYRQSLGQGLEFLIYFQGNSAPDKSGLPSDRFSAERTGGSVSTLTIQRTQQEDSAVYLCASSLGLGLNQPQHFGDGTRLSIL.

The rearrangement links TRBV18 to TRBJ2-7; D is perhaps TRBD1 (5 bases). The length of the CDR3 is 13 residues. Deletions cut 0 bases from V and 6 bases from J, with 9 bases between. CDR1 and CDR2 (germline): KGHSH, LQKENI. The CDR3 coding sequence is TGTGCCAGCTCACCACCGGTGGGGCGCGAGCAGTACTTC. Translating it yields CASSPPVGREQYF.

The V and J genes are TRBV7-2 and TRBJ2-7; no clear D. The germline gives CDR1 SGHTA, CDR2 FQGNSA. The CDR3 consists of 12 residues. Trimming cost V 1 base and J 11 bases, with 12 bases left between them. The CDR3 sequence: CASSLVAGYEYF. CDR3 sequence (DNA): TGTGCCAGCAGCTTAGTTGCTGGATATGAGTACTTC.

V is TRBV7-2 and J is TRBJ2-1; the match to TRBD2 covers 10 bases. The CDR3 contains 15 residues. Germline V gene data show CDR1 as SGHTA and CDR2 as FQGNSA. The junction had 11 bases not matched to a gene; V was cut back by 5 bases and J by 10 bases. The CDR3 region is CASSPYASGGQEQFF. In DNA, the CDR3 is TGTGCCAGCAGCCCATACGCTAGCGGGGGACAAGAGCAGTTCTTC.

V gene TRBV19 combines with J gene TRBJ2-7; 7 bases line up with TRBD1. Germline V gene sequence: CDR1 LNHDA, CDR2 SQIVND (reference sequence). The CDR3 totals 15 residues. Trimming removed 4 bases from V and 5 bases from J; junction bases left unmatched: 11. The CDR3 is CASSNGRGPADEQYF. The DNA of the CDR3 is TGTGCCAGTAGTAATGGAAGGGGGCCCGCTGACGAGCAGTACTTC.